This T cell receptor (beta chain) originates from a study of shared clonotypes between healthy human individuals. Sequenced by immunoSEQ multiplex PCR; TCRdb stores in-frame clones only, minus some. Of under 350,000 clones in the sample, around 87% were seen once. The clonotype comes from a man younger than 35 in good health. Sequenced sample: memory CD8+ T cells sorted from blood. Subset in this sample: CD45RO+ cells pooled with CCR7-negative TemRA cells.

CDR3 DNA: TGTGCCAGCAGTCCATTGGACAGGGGCAATCAGCCCCAGCATTTT. Encoded protein: CASSPLDRGNQPQHF. This chain uses TRBV27 with TRBJ1-5, with 8 bases identical to TRBD1. The CDR3 contains 15 residues. In germline, CDR1 is MNHEY, CDR2 SMNVEV (reference sequence). V shed 5 bases and J 2 bases; nucleotides not matched to a gene: 5.